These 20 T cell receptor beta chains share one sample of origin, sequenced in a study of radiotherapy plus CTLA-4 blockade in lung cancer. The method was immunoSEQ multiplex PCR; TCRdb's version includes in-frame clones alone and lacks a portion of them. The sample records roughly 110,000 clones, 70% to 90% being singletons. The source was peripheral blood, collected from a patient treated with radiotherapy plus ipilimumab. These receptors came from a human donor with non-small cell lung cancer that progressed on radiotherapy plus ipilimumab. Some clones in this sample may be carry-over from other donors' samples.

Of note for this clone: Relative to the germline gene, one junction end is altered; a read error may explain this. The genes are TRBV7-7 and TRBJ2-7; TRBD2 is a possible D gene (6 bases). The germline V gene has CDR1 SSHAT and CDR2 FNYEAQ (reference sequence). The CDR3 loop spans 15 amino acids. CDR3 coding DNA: TGTGCTAGCAGCTTAGCGGCAGGGTCCACCTACGAGCAGTACTTC. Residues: CASSLAAGSTYEQYF. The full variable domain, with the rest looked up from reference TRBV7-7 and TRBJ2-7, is GAGVSQSPRYKVTKRGQDVTLRCDPISSHATLYWYQQALGQGPEFLTYFNYEAQPDKSGLPSDRFSAERPEGSISTLTIQRTEQRDSAMYRCASSLAAGSTYEQYFGPGTRLTVT.

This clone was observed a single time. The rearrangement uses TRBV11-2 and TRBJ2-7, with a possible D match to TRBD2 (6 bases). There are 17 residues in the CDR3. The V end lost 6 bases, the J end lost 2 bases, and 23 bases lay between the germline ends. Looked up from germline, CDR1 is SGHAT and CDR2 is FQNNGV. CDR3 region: CASRKPGRGPRAYEQYF. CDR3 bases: TGTGCCAGCAGGAAGCCCGGGAGAGGACCTCGAGCCTACGAGCAGTACTTC.

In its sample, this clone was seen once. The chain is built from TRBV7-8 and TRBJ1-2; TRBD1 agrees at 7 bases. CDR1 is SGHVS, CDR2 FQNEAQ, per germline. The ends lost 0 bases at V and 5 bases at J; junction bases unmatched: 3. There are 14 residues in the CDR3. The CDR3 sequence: CASSLAPGGYGYTF. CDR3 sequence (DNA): TGTGCCAGCAGCTTAGCGCCAGGGGGGTATGGCTACACCTTC.

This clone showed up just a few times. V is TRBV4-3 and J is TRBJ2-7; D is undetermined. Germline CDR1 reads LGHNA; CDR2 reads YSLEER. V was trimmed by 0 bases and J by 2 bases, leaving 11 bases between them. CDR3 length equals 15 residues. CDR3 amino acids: CASSQEPASTYEQYF. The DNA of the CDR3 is TGCGCCAGCAGCCAAGAGCCAGCGTCTACCTACGAGCAGTACTTC.

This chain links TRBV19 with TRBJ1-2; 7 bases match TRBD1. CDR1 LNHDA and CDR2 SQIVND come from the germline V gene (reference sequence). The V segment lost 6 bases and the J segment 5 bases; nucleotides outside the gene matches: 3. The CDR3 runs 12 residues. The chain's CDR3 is CASSDREYGYTF. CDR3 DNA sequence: TGTGCCAGTAGCGACAGGGAGTATGGCTACACCTTC. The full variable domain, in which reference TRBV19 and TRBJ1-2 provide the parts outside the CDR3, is DGGITQSPKYLFRKEGQNVTLSCEQNLNHDAMYWYRQDPGQGLRLIYYSQIVNDFQKGDIAEGYSVSREKKESFPLTVTSAQKNPTAFYLCASSDREYGYTFGSGTRLTVV.

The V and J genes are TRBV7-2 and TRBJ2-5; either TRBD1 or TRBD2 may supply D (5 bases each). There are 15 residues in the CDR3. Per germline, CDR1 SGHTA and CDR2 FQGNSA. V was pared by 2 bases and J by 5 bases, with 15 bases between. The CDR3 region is CASSLNKGRGETQYF. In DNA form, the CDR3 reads TGTGCCAGCAGCTTAAACAAGGGGCGAGGGGAGACCCAGTACTTC.

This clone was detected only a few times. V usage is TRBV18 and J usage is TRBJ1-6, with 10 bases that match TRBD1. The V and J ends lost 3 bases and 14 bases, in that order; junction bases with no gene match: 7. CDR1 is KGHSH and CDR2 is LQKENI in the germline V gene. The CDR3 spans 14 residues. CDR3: CASSPTTGGAALHF. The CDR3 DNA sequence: TGTGCCAGCTCACCGACGACAGGGGGCGCGGCCCTCCACTTT.

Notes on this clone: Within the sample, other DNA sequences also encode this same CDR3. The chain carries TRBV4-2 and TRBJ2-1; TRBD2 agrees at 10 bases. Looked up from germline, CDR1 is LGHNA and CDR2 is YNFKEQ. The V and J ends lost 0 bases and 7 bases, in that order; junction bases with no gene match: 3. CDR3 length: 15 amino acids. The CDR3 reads CASSQDSGGRNEQFF. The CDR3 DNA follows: TGTGCCAGCAGCCAAGATAGCGGGGGGCGGAATGAGCAGTTCTTC.

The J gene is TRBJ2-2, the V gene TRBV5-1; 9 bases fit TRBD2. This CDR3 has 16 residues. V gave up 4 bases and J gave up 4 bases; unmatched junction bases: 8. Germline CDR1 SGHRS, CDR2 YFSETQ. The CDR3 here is CASSPLASGATGELFF. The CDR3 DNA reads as TGCGCCAGCAGCCCCTTGGCTAGCGGGGCCACCGGGGAGCTGTTTTTT.

The CDR3 protein is CASSHWDRRDEAFF. CDR3 bases: TGTGCCAGCAGCCATTGGGACAGACGAGATGAAGCTTTCTTT. The chain has TRBV7-2 and TRBJ1-1; 7 nucleotides agree with TRBD1. Germline V gene lookup returns CDR1 SGHTA and CDR2 FQGNSA. The CDR3 spans 14 residues. With 5 bases clipped from V and 7 bases from J, the junction kept 10 bases outside the gene matches.

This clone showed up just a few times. The CDR3 bases are TGTGCCACCAGCAGAGATCTAACGGCGAGGAAAGAGCAGTACTTC. Its protein is CATSRDLTARKEQYF. The chain links TRBV15 to TRBJ2-7, with no clear D. The V and J ends lost 0 bases and 7 bases respectively, with 16 bases between them. This CDR3 comprises 15 residues. CDR1 and CDR2 (germline): LNHNV, YYDKDF (reference sequence).

CDR3 sequence (DNA): TGTGCCACCAGCCGCTACGCGCGGCGGGGGTCTTACAATGAGCAGTTCTTC. Translation: CATSRYARRGSYNEQFF. The J gene is TRBJ2-1, the V gene TRBV15; 7 nucleotides match TRBD2. Per the germline V gene, CDR1 is LNHNV and CDR2 is YYDKDF (reference sequence). This CDR3 has 17 residues. V shed 5 bases and J 4 bases; nucleotides not matched to a gene: 14.

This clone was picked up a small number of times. The CDR3 DNA reads as TGTGCCAGCAGCTTGGGGCTCTACGAGCAGTACTTC. Translated: CASSLGLYEQYF. The J gene is TRBJ2-7, the V gene TRBV5-8; D remains ambiguous. This CDR3 region has 12 residues. The germline V gene has CDR1 SGHTS and CDR2 YDEGEE. V was pared by 0 bases and J by 3 bases, with 4 bases between.

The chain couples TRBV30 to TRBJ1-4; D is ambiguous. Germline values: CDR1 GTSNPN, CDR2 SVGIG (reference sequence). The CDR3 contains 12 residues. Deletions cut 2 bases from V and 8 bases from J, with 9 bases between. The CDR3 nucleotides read TGTGCCTGGAGTTCGGGGTTCGAAAAACTGTTTTTT. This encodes CAWSSGFEKLFF.

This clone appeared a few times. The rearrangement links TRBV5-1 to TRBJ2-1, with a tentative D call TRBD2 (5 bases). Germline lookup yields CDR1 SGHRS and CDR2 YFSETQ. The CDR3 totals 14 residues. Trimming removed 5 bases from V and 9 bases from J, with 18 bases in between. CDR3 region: CASRVEPSEGEQFF. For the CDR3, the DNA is TGCGCCAGCAGGGTGGAACCGAGTGAGGGTGAGCAGTTCTTC.

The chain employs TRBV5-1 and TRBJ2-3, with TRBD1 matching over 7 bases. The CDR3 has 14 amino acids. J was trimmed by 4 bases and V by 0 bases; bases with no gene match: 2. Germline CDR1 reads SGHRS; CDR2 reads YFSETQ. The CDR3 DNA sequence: TGCGCCAGCAGCTTGGGACAGGGAGCAGATACGCAGTATTTT. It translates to CASSLGQGADTQYF.

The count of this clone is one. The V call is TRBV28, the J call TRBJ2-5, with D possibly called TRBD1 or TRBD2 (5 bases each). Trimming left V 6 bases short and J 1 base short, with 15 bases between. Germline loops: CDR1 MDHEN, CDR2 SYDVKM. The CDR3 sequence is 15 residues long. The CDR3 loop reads CASRPLGGPQETQYF. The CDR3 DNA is TGTGCCAGCAGACCGCTTGGGGGACCCCAAGAGACCCAGTACTTC.

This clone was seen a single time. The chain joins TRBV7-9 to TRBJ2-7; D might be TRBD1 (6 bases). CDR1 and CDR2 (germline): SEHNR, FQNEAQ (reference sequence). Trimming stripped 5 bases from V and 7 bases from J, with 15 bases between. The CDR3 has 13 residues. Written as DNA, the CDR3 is TGTGCCAGCAGCCGAAACAACAGGGATGAGCAGTACTTC. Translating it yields CASSRNNRDEQYF. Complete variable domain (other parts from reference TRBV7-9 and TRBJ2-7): DTGVSQNPRHKITKRGQNVTFRCDPISEHNRLYWYRQTLGQGPEFLTYFQNEAQLEKSRLLSDRFSAERPKGSFSTLEIQRTEQGDSAMYLCASSRNNRDEQYFGPGTRLTVT.

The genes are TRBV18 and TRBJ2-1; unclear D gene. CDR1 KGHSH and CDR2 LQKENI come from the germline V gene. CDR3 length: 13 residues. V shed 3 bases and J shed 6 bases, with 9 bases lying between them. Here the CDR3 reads CASSPGRINEQFF. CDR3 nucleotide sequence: TGTGCCAGCTCACCCGGACGGATCAATGAGCAGTTCTTC. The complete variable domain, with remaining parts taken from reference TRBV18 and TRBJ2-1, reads NAGVMQNPRHLVRRRGQEARLRCSPMKGHSHVYWYRQLPEEGLKFMVYLQKENIIDESGMPKERFSAEFPKEGPSILRIQQVVRGDSAAYFCASSPGRINEQFFGPGTRLTVL.

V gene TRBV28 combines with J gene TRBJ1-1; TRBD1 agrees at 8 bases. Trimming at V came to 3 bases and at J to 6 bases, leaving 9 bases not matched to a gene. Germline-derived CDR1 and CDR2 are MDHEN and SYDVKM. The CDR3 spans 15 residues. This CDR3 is CASSFRTGPVAEAFF. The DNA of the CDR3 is TGTGCCAGCAGTTTCCGGACAGGGCCGGTCGCTGAAGCTTTCTTT. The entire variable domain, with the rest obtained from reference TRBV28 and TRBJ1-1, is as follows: DVKVTQSSRYLVKRTGEKVFLECVQDMDHENMFWYRQDPGLGLRLIYFSYDVKMKEKGDIPEGYSVSREKKERFSLILESASTNQTSMYLCASSFRTGPVAEAFFGQGTRLTVV.